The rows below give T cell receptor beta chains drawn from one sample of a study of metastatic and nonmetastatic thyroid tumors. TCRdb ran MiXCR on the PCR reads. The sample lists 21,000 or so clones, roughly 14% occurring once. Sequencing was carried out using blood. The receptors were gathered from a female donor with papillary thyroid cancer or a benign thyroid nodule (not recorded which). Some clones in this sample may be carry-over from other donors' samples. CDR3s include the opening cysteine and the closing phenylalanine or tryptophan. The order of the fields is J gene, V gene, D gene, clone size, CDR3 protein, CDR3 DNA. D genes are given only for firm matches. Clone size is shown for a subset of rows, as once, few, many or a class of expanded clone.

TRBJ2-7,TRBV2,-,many,CASSVLGTSVFEQYF,TGTGCCAGCAGTGTCCTCGGGACTTCCGTCTTCGAGCAGTACTTC
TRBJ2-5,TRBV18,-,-,CASSPPSREETQYF,TGTGCCAGCTCACCACCGTCCAGGGAGGAGACCCAGTACTTC
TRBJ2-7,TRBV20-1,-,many,CSARGGGNYEQYF,TGCAGTGCTCGGGGAGGTGGCAACTACGAGCAGTACTTC
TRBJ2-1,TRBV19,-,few,CASSSWRADYNEQFF,TGTGCCAGTAGTAGCTGGCGGGCAGATTACAATGAGCAGTTCTTC
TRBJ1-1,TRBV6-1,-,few,CAHRDTVSAHTEAFF,TGTGCCCACAGGGATACAGTGAGCGCGCACACTGAAGCTTTCTTT
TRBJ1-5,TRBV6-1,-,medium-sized,CASSGWSNQPQHF,TGTGCCAGCAGTGGATGGAGCAATCAGCCCCAGCATTTT
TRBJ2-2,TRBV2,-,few,CASSYVEANTGELFF,TGTGCCAGCAGCTACGTCGAAGCGAACACCGGGGAGCTGTTTTTT
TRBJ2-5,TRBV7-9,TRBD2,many,CASRNLAGGPSETQYF,TGTGCCAGCAGGAACTTAGCGGGGGGGCCGTCAGAGACCCAGTACTTC
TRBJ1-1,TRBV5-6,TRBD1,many,CASRAGTGLMNTEAFF,TGTGCCAGCAGGGCCGGGACAGGGCTCATGAACACTGAAGCTTTCTTT
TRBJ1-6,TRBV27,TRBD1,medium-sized,CASSIGTAPSPLHF,TGTGCCAGCAGTATCGGGACAGCCCCTTCACCCCTCCACTTT